This entry concerns a single T cell receptor (beta chain). This sample is part of a study of CD8+CD57+ T cells in acquired aplastic anemia. This CDR3 has 14 residues. CDR1 and CDR2 from the germline V gene are SEHNR and FQNEAQ (reference sequence). V lost 6 bases and J lost 4, with 15 bases in between. TCR beta VDJ and CDR3 profiles were obtained from a genomic DNA template. In TCRdb, the reads were re-called with MiXCR into one record per CDR3 protein. Of some 200,000 distinct CDR3 sequences listed, around 60% are singletons. This clonotype originated in a human donor in good health. The sequenced material came from sorted CD4+, CD8+, or CD8+CD57+ T cells (not recorded which) from PBMCs. The chain links TRBV7-9 to TRBJ1-2, with D unclear. DNA for the CDR3: TGTGCCAGCAGTAAAAGAGGAGTACTCTATGGCTACACCTTC. It is translated as CASSKRGVLYGYTF.